This T cell receptor (beta chain) was recovered during a study of prognosis after radiotherapy for stage I lung cancer. Study-wide context: Newly diagnosed primary stage I lung tumors were present in fourteen patients, and oligometastatic NSCLC after surgical resection of the primary tumor was present in roughly 5 patients. Distant metastases developed in several patients after radiotherapy (median about seven months); more than 12 showed no significant progression. In total, around 13 men and over five women took part as patients, aged roughly 50 to 84 with a median of approximately 69 years. General study results and limits: Lower Shannon entropy values were found after stereotactic body radiation therapy in patients who developed distant metastases.

Genomic DNA was subjected to two-round multiplex PCR for amplification of TCR beta CDR3. First-round PCR amplification was performed with primers specific to each TRBV and TRBJ gene. In TCRdb, the multiplex PCR reads were re-called with MiXCR into one record per CDR3 protein. The sample records about 21,000 distinct CDR3 sequences, 40% to 45% being singletons. There are 14 residues in the CDR3. The germline V gene encodes CDR1 KGHDR and CDR2 SFDVKD. The ends were cut back, 7 bases at V and 0 bases at J, with 11 bases in the middle. This clonotype came up many times. Its antigen is unknown. The chain combines TRBV24-1 with TRBJ2-5; no firm D call. The sequencing used PBMCs, collected before or after stereotactic body radiation therapy (not recorded which). The clonotype was recovered from a donor aged 50 or older with non-small cell lung cancer. The CDR3 DNA follows: TGTGCCACCAGCCCCTCCGGGTACCAAGAGACCCAGTACTTC. It specifies CATSPSGYQETQYF.